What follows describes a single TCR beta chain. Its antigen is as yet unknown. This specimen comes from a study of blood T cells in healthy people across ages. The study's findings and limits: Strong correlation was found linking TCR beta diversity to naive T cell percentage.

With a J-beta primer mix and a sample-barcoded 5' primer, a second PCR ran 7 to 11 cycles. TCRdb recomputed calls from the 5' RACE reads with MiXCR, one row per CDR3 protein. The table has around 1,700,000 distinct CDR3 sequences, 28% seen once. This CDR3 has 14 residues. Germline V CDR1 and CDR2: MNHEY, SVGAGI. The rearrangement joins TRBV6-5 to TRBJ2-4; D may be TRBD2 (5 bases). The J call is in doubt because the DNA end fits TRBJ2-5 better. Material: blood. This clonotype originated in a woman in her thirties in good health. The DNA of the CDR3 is TGTGCCAGCAGTTACTCAATGGGGAGCGAGACCCAGTACTTC. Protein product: CASSYSMGSETQYF.